This T cell receptor (beta chain) comes out of a study of Graves' ophthalmopathy and Graves' hyperthyroidism. Many counts were recorded for this clonotype. Using RNA transcripts, the TCR beta CDR3 regions were amplified. The library came from an HTBI-primed first-round RT-PCR and a second-round multiplex PCR. TCRdb independently ran MiXCR on the multiplex PCR reads; one entry per CDR3 protein. This sample has some 380,000 distinct CDR3 sequences, with approximately 15% found just once. The CDR3 consists of 15 residues. The V gene's germline CDR1 is MNHEY and CDR2 SVGEGT. Deletions cut 5 bases from V and 3 bases from J, with 11 bases between.

The receptor comes from a woman in her late teens or twenties with stable Graves' hyperthyroidism. The specimen sequenced was peripheral blood. The J gene is TRBJ1-6, the V gene TRBV6-2 or TRBV6-3, with unresolved D. CDR3 region: CASSAVSFYNSPLHF. The CDR3 nucleotides read TGTGCCAGCAGTGCCGTCAGTTTCTATAATTCACCCCTCCACTTT.